Listed below are T cell receptor beta chains from one sample, sequenced in a study of lymphopenia after photon versus proton radiotherapy. Method: immunoSEQ multiplex PCR; TCRdb's copy keeps in-frame clones and lacks some. Of 45,000 to 65,000 clones listed, more than 85% are singletons. Here the sequenced sample was peripheral blood, taken from a patient treated with photon-based radiotherapy. The receptors originated from a woman aged 35 to 49 with cholangiocarcinoma. Both conserved end residues are part of each CDR3. D genes are given only for firm matches. Clone size appears in some rows only: once, few, many, or a class for an expanded clone.

v_gene: TRBV30
d_gene: NA
j_gene: TRBJ2-2
len: 13
abundance: NA
CDR3aa: CAWIQAEIGELFF
CDR3nt: TGTGCCTGGATACAGGCTGAGATCGGGGAGCTGTTTTTT

v_gene: TRBV30
d_gene: TRBD1
j_gene: TRBJ1-5
len: 15
abundance: NA
CDR3aa: CAWSQGQSGSQPQHF
CDR3nt: TGTGCCTGGAGCCAGGGACAGTCGGGGAGTCAGCCCCAGCATTTT

v_gene: TRBV9
d_gene: NA
j_gene: TRBJ2-7
len: 13
abundance: NA
CDR3aa: CASSVGRGFEQYF
CDR3nt: TGTGCCAGCAGCGTAGGAAGGGGCTTCGAGCAGTACTTC

v_gene: TRBV28
d_gene: NA
j_gene: TRBJ2-5
len: 16
abundance: NA
CDR3aa: CASSPIGGRNQETQYF
CDR3nt: TGTGCCAGCAGTCCAATCGGGGGCAGGAATCAAGAGACCCAGTACTTC

v_gene: TRBV20-1
d_gene: NA
j_gene: TRBJ1-1
len: 11
abundance: NA
CDR3aa: CSAWIGSEAFF
CDR3nt: TGCAGTGCCTGGATCGGGTCTGAAGCTTTCTTT

v_gene: TRBV5-4
d_gene: TRBD1
j_gene: TRBJ1-6
len: 17
abundance: NA
CDR3aa: CASSSGRMRDSLSPLHF
CDR3nt: TGTGCCAGCAGCTCGGGGAGGATGCGGGACAGCCTTTCACCCCTCCACTTT

v_gene: TRBV19
d_gene: NA
j_gene: TRBJ1-6
len: 14
abundance: NA
CDR3aa: CASSADRWDSPLHF
CDR3nt: TGTGCCAGTAGTGCTGACAGGTGGGATTCACCCCTCCACTTT

v_gene: TRBV10-3
d_gene: NA
j_gene: TRBJ2-7
len: 13
abundance: NA
CDR3aa: CAISDPGIYEQYF
CDR3nt: TGTGCCATCAGTGATCCTGGGATCTACGAGCAGTACTTC

v_gene: TRBV5-4
d_gene: NA
j_gene: TRBJ2-7
len: 12
abundance: NA
CDR3aa: CASSLGGSEQYF
CDR3nt: TGTGCCAGCAGCTTGGGGGGAAGCGAGCAGTACTTC

v_gene: TRBV7-8
d_gene: TRBD1
j_gene: TRBJ2-7
len: 15
abundance: NA
CDR3aa: CASSLPTGGGYEQYF
CDR3nt: TGTGCCAGCAGCCTCCCTACAGGGGGTGGGTACGAGCAGTACTTC

v_gene: TRBV7-9
d_gene: NA
j_gene: TRBJ1-1
len: 15
abundance: NA
CDR3aa: CASSPFGGLNTEAFF
CDR3nt: TGTGCCAGCAGCCCTTTCGGGGGGCTAAACACTGAAGCTTTCTTT

v_gene: TRBV7-2
d_gene: NA
j_gene: TRBJ2-3
len: 15
abundance: NA
CDR3aa: CASSDAGAYTDTQYF
CDR3nt: TGTGCCAGCAGCGACGCGGGGGCTTACACAGATACGCAGTATTTT

v_gene: TRBV25-1
d_gene: NA
j_gene: TRBJ2-3
len: 16
abundance: NA
CDR3aa: CASSESRSGLTDTQYF
CDR3nt: TGTGCCAGCAGTGAATCTAGGTCAGGCCTCACAGATACGCAGTATTTT

v_gene: TRBV19
d_gene: NA
j_gene: TRBJ1-1
len: 17
abundance: NA
CDR3aa: CASTGGSATRMNTEAFF
CDR3nt: TGTGCCAGTACCGGTGGGTCCGCAACCCGCATGAACACTGAAGCTTTCTTT

v_gene: TRBV7-6
d_gene: TRBD1
j_gene: TRBJ1-4
len: 15
abundance: NA
CDR3aa: CASSQGDRPNEKLFF
CDR3nt: TGTGCCAGCAGCCAAGGGGACAGACCTAATGAAAAACTGTTTTTT

v_gene: TRBV7-8
d_gene: NA
j_gene: TRBJ1-1
len: 12
abundance: NA
CDR3aa: CASSLQQGRAFF
CDR3nt: TGTGCCAGCAGCCTCCAACAGGGACGGGCTTTCTTT

v_gene: TRBV5-1
d_gene: NA
j_gene: TRBJ1-5
len: 14
abundance: NA
CDR3aa: CASSLGQVNQPQHF
CDR3nt: TGCGCCAGCAGCTTGGGGCAGGTGAATCAGCCCCAGCATTTT

v_gene: TRBV6-6
d_gene: TRBD1
j_gene: TRBJ1-2
len: 14
abundance: NA
CDR3aa: CASSPPGQELGYTF
CDR3nt: TGTGCCAGCAGCCCCCCCGGACAGGAATTGGGCTACACCTTC

v_gene: TRBV4-1
d_gene: TRBD2
j_gene: TRBJ2-5
len: 17
abundance: NA
CDR3aa: CASSQGLAGDRVETQYF
CDR3nt: TGCGCCAGCAGCCAGGGACTAGCGGGAGATCGGGTAGAGACCCAGTACTTC

v_gene: TRBV30
d_gene: TRBD2
j_gene: TRBJ2-5
len: 15
abundance: NA
CDR3aa: CAWSPGTSTQETQYF
CDR3nt: TGTGCCTGGAGTCCCGGGACTAGCACCCAAGAGACCCAGTACTTC

v_gene: TRBV5-1
d_gene: NA
j_gene: TRBJ2-1
len: 19
abundance: NA
CDR3aa: CASSPLGEEGIRSYNEQFF
CDR3nt: TGCGCCAGCAGTCCCCTGGGGGAGGAGGGTATACGCTCCTACAATGAGCAGTTCTTC

v_gene: TRBV4-1
d_gene: NA
j_gene: TRBJ2-5
len: 16
abundance: once
CDR3aa: CASSPLPGTLGGTQYF
CDR3nt: TGCGCCAGCAGCCCGCTCCCCGGGACGCTCGGGGGGACCCAGTACTTC

v_gene: TRBV19
d_gene: NA
j_gene: TRBJ1-4
len: 19
abundance: NA
CDR3aa: CASSIDLQSGKATNEKLFF
CDR3nt: TGTGCCAGTAGTATAGATCTCCAGTCCGGTAAAGCAACTAATGAAAAACTGTTTTTT

v_gene: TRBV12-5
d_gene: NA
j_gene: TRBJ2-7
len: 16
abundance: NA
CDR3aa: CASGLVRWGAEYEQYF
CDR3nt: TGTGCTAGTGGTTTGGTAAGGTGGGGGGCTGAGTACGAGCAGTACTTC

v_gene: TRBV6-5
d_gene: NA
j_gene: TRBJ1-3
len: 13
abundance: once
CDR3aa: CASSYLQGNTIYF
CDR3nt: TGTGCCAGCAGTTACCTACAGGGAAACACCATATATTTT

v_gene: TRBV6-1
d_gene: NA
j_gene: TRBJ1-5
len: 15
abundance: NA
CDR3aa: CASSQRKGYNQPQHF
CDR3nt: TGTGCCAGCAGCCAGCGGAAGGGCTACAATCAGCCCCAGCATTTT

v_gene: TRBV7-9
d_gene: NA
j_gene: TRBJ2-2
len: 17
abundance: few
CDR3aa: CASRSPFRRSNTGELFF
CDR3nt: TGTGCCAGCAGATCCCCATTTCGGCGTTCGAACACCGGGGAGCTGTTTTTT

v_gene: TRBV5-1
d_gene: TRBD1
j_gene: TRBJ2-7
len: 15
abundance: NA
CDR3aa: CASSSTGVNSYEQYF
CDR3nt: TGCGCCAGCAGCTCAACAGGGGTTAACTCCTACGAGCAGTACTTC

v_gene: TRBV7-9
d_gene: NA
j_gene: TRBJ2-5
len: 16
abundance: NA
CDR3aa: CASSLARSATQETQYF
CDR3nt: TGTGCCAGCAGCTTAGCGAGGTCGGCGACCCAAGAGACCCAGTACTTC

v_gene: TRBV30
d_gene: NA
j_gene: TRBJ1-2
len: 13
abundance: NA
CDR3aa: CAWNVVGTYGYTF
CDR3nt: TGTGCCTGGAATGTGGTTGGCACCTATGGCTACACCTTC

v_gene: TRBV28
d_gene: NA
j_gene: TRBJ2-7
len: 15
abundance: NA
CDR3aa: CASSLGGGGSYEQYF
CDR3nt: TGTGCCAGCAGTTTGGGAGGGGGGGGCTCCTACGAGCAGTACTTC

v_gene: TRBV28
d_gene: NA
j_gene: TRBJ1-1
len: 18
abundance: NA
CDR3aa: CASSLSIGLSRVNTEAFF
CDR3nt: TGTGCCAGCAGTTTATCGATTGGTTTAAGCAGGGTTAACACTGAAGCTTTCTTT

v_gene: TRBV18
d_gene: TRBD1
j_gene: TRBJ2-7
len: 14
abundance: NA
CDR3aa: CASSLRDSNYEQYF
CDR3nt: TGTGCCAGCTCCCTCCGGGACAGCAACTACGAGCAGTACTTC

v_gene: TRBV5-4
d_gene: TRBD2
j_gene: TRBJ2-3
len: 17
abundance: NA
CDR3aa: CASSPGLAGGLVDTQYF
CDR3nt: TGTGCCAGCAGCCCTGGACTAGCGGGAGGGCTTGTCGATACGCAGTATTTT

v_gene: TRBV6-5
d_gene: NA
j_gene: TRBJ1-1
len: 13
abundance: NA
CDR3aa: CASSAGSNTEAFF
CDR3nt: TGTGCCAGCAGTGCGGGTTCGAACACTGAAGCTTTCTTT